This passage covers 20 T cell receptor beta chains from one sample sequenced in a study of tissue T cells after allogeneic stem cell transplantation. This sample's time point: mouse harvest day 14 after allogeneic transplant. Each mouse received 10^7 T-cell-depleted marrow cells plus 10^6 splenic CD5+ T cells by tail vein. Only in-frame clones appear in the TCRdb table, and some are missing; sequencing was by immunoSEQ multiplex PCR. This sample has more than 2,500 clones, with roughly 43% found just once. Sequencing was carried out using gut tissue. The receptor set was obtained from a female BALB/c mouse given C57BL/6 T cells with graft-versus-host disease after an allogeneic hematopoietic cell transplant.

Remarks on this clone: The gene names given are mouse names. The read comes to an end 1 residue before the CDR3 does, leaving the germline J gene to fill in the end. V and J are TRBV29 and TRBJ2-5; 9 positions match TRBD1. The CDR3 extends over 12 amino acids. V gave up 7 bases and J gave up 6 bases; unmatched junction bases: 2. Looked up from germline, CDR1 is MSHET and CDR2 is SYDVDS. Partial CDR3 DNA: TGTGCTAGCACACAGGGGGCGGACACCCAGTAC. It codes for CASTQGADTQY. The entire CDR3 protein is CASTQGADTQYF.

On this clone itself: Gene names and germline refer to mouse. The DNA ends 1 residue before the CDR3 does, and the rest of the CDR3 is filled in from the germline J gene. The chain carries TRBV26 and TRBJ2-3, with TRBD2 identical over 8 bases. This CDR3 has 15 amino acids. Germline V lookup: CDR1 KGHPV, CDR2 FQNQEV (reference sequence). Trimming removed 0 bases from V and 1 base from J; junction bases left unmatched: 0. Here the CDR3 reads CASSLSTGGAETLYF. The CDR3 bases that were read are TGTGCCAGCAGTCTGTCGACTGGGGGTGCAGAAACGCTGTAT.

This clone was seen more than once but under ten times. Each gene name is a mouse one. CDR3 DNA, as far as it was read: TGTGCTAGCAGCCGGGACAGGGGGCTTGAACAGTAC. This translates into CASSRDRGLEQY. The whole CDR3 sequence reads CASSRDRGLEQYF. The V gene is TRBV29, the J gene TRBJ2-7, with 12 positions matching TRBD1. The CDR3 end is not reached by the read, which stops 1 residue before it; the germline J gene fills it in. Germline assignment: CDR1 MSHET and CDR2 SYDVDS. V lost 6 bases and J lost 6; bases outside the gene matches: 3. CDR3 length equals 13 residues.

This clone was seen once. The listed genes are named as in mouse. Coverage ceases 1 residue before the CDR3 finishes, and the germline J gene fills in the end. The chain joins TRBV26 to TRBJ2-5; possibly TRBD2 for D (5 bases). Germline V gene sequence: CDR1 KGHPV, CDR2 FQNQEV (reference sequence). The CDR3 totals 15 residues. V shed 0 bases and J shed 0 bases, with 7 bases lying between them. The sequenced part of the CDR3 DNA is TGTGCCAGCAGTCTGTCCTGGGCTAACCAAGACACCCAGTAC. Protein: CASSLSWANQDTQY. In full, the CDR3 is CASSLSWANQDTQYF.

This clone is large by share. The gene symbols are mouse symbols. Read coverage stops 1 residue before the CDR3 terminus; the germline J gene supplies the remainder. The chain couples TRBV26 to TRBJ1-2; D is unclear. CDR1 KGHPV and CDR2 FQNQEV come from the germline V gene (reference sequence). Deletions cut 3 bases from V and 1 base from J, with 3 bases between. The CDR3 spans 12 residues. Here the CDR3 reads CASSLINSDYTF. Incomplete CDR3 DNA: TGTGCCAGCAGTCTTATAAACTCCGACTACACC.

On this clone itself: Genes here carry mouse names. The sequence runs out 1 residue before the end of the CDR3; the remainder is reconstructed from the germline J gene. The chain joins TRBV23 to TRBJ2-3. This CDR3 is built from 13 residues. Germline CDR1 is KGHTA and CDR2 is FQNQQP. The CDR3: CSSSQSAAETLYF. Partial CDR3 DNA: TGCTCCAGCAGTCAATCAGCGGCAGAAACGCTGTAT.

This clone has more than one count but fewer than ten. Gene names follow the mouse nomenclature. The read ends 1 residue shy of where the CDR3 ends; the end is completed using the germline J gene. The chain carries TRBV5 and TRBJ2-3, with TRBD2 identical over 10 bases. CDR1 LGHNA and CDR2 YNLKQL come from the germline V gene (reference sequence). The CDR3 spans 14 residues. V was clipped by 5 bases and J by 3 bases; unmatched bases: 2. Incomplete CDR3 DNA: TGTGCCAGCAGCTCGACTGGGGGGGCAGAAACGCTGTAT. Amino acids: CASSSTGGAETLY. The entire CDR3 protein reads CASSSTGGAETLYF.

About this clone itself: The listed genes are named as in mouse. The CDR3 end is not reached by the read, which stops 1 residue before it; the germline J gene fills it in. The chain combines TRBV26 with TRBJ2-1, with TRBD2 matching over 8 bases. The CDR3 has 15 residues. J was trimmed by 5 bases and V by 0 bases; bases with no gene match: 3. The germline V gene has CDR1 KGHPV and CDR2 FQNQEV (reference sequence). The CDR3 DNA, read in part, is TGTGCCAGCAGTCTGTCAGGGGGGGGCGATGCTGAGCAGTTC. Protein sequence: CASSLSGGGDAEQF. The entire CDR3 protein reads CASSLSGGGDAEQFF.

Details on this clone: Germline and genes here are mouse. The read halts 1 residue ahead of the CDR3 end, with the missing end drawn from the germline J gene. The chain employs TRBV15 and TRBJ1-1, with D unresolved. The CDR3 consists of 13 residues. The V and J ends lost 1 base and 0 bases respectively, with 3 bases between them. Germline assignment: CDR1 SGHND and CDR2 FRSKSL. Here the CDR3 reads CASSLGPNTEVFF. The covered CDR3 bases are TGTGCCAGCAGTTTAGGACCAAACACAGAAGTCTTC. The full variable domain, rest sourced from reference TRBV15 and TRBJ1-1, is DAGVTQTPRHEVAEKGQTIILKCEPVSGHNDLFWYRQTKIQGLELLSYFRSKSLMEDGGAFKDRFKAEMLNSSFSTLKIQPTEPKDSAVYLCASSLGPNTEVFFGKGTRLTVV.

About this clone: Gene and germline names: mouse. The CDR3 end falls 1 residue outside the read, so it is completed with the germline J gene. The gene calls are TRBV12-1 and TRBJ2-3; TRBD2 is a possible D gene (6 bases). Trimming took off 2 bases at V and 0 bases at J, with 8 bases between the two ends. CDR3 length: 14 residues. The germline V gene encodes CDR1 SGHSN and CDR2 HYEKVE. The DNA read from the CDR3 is TGTGCCAGCTCTCCCCTGGGGAGTGCAGAAACGCTGTAT. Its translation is CASSPLGSAETLY. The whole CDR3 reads CASSPLGSAETLYF. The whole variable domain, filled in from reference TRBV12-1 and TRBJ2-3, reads DSGVVQSPRHIIKEKGGRSVLTCIPISGHSNVVWYQQTLGKELKFLIQHYEKVERDKGFLPSRFSVQQFDDYHSEMNMSALELEDSAMYFCASSPLGSAETLYFGSGTRLTVL.

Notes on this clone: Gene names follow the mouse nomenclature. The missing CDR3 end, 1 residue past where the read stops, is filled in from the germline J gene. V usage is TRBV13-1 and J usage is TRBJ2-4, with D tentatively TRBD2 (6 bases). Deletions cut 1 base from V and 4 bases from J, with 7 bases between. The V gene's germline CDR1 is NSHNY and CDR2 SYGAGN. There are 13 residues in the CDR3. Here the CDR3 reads CASSDLGENTLYF. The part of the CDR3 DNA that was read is TGTGCCAGCAGTGATTTGGGGGAAAACACCTTGTAC.

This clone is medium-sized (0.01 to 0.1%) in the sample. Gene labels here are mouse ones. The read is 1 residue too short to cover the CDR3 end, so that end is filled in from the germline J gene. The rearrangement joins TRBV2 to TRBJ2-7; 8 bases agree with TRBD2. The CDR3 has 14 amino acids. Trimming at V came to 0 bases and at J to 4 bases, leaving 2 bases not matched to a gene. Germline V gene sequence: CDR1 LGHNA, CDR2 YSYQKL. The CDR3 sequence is CASSQEHWGYEQYF. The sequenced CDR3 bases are TGTGCCAGCAGCCAAGAACACTGGGGGTATGAACAGTAC.

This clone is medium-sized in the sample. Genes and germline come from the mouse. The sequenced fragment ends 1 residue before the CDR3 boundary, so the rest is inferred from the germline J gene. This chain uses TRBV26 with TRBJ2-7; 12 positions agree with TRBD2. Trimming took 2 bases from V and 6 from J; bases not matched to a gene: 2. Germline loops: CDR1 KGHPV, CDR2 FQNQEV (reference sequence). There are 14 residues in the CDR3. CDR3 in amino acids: CASSLDWGGGEQYF. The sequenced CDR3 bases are TGTGCCAGCAGTCTGGACTGGGGGGGCGGTGAACAGTAC.

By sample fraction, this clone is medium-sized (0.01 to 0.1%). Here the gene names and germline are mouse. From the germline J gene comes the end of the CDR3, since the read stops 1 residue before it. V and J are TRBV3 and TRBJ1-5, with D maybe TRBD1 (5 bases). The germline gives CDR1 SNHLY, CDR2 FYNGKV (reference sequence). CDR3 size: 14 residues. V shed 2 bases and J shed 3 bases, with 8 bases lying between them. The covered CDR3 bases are TGTGCCAGCAGCTTACAGGGAGTCAACCAGGCTCCGCTT. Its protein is CASSLQGVNQAPL. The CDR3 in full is CASSLQGVNQAPLF.

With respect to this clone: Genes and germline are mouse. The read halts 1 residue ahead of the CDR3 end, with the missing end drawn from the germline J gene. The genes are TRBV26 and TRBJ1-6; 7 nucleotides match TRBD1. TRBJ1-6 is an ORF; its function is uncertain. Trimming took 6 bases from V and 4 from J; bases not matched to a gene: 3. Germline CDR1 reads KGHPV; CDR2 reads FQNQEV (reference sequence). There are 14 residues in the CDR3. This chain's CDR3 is CASRGTDYNSPLYF. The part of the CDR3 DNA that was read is TGTGCCAGCAGGGGGACAGATTATAATTCGCCCCTCTAC.

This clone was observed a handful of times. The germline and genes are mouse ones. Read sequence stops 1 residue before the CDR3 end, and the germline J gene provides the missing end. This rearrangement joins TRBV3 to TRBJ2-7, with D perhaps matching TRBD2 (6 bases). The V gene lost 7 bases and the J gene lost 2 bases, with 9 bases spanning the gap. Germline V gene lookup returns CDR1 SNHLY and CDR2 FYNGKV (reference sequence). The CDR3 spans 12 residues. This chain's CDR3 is CASMSGAYEQYF. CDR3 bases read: TGTGCCAGCATGTCTGGGGCCTATGAACAGTAC.

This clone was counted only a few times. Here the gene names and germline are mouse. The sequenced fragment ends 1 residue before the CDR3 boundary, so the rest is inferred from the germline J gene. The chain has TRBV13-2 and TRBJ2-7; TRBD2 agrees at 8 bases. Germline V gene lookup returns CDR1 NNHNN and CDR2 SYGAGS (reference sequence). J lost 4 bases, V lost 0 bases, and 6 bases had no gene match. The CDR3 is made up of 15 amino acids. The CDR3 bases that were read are TGTGCCAGCGGTGATGCTCTGGGGGGTCCTTATGAACAGTAC. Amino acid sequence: CASGDALGGPYEQY. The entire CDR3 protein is CASGDALGGPYEQYF.

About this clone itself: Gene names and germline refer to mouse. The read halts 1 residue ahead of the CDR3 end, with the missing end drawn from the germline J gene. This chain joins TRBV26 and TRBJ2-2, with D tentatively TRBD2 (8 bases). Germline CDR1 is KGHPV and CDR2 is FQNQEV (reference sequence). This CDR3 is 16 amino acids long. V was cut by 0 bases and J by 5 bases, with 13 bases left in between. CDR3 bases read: TGTGCCAGCAGTCTGTCGCAGGGGGGGCGAACCGGGCAGCTCTAC. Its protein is CASSLSQGGRTGQLY. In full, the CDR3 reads CASSLSQGGRTGQLYF.

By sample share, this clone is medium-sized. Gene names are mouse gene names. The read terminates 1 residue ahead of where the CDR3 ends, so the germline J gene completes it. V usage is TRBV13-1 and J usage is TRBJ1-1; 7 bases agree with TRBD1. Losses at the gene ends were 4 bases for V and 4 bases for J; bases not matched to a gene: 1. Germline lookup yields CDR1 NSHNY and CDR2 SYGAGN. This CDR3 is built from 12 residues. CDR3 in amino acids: CASSPGGTEVFF. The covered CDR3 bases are TGTGCCAGCAGTCCAGGGGGCACAGAAGTCTTC.

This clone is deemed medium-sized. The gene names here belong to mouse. This CDR3 reads CASSGRLGENTGQLYF. The CDR3 bases that were read are TGTGCCAGCAGTGGGCGACTGGGGGAAAACACCGGGCAGCTCTAC. V and J are TRBV13-1 and TRBJ2-2, with 9 bases fitting TRBD2. The sequenced fragment ends 1 residue before the CDR3 boundary, so the rest is inferred from the germline J gene. This CDR3 is built from 16 residues. Germline V lookup: CDR1 NSHNY, CDR2 SYGAGN. V gave up 3 bases and J gave up 1 base; unmatched junction bases: 4.